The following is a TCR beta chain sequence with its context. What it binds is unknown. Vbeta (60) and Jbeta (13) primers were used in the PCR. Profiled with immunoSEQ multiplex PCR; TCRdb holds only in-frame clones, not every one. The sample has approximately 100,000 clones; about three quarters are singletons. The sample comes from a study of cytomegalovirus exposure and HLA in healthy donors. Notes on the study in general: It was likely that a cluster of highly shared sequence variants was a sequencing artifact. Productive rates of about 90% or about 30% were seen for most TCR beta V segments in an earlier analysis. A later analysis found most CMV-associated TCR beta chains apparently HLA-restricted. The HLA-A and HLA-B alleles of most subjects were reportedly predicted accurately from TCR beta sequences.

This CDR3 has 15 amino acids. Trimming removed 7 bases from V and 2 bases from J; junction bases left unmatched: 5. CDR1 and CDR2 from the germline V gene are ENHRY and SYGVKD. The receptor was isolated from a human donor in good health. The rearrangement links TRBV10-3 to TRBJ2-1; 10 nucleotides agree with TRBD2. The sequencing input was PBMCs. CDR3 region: CAITPGLATYNEQFF. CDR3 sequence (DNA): TGTGCCATCACACCGGGACTAGCGACCTACAATGAGCAGTTCTTC.